Listed below are T cell receptor beta chains from one sample, sequenced in a study of vaccination and CD4 T cells after COVID-19. Antigen specificity for these receptors is unknown. TCRdb re-analysed the PCR reads in MiXCR, keeping a single row per CDR3 protein. The data hold more than 9,000 distinct CDR3 sequences, with about 30% observed a single time. Input material: cultured CD4+ T cells from blood. The receptors stem from a human donor with COVID-19. CDR3s include the opening cysteine and the closing phenylalanine or tryptophan. The D gene is left open where the match is weak. Where a row states a size, it is once, few, many or the class of an expanded clone; other rows omit it.

v_call: TRBV9; cdr3_length: 15; j_call: TRBJ2-5; d_call: .; clone_size: .; cdr3_nt: TGTGCCAGCAGCGTAGATACTAGCTTATCGGAGACCCAGTACTTC; cdr3_aa: CASSVDTSLSETQYF
v_call: TRBV30; cdr3_length: 14; j_call: TRBJ2-7; d_call: .; clone_size: .; cdr3_nt: TGTGCCTGGAGTGGGAGTCCGCCCTCCTACGAGCAGTACTTC; cdr3_aa: CAWSGSPPSYEQYF
v_call: TRBV6-5; cdr3_length: 15; j_call: TRBJ1-1; d_call: TRBD1; clone_size: .; cdr3_nt: TGTGCCAGCAGTTACCCCAGGACAGGGGACACTGAAGCTTTCTTT; cdr3_aa: CASSYPRTGDTEAFF
v_call: TRBV7-6; cdr3_length: 17; j_call: TRBJ2-2; d_call: .; clone_size: .; cdr3_nt: TGTGCCAGCAGCTTAGCAACCAGGGTGGGGAACACCGGGGAGCTGTTTTTT; cdr3_aa: CASSLATRVGNTGELFF
v_call: TRBV6-1; cdr3_length: 15; j_call: TRBJ1-5; d_call: TRBD1; clone_size: .; cdr3_nt: TGTGCCAGCAGCCTCGACAGGGGTAGCAATCAGCCCCAGCATTTT; cdr3_aa: CASSLDRGSNQPQHF
v_call: TRBV24-1; cdr3_length: 19; j_call: TRBJ2-3; d_call: TRBD1; clone_size: few; cdr3_nt: TGTGCCACCAGTGATGCCGGGACAGGGGGAGATAGTAGCACAGATACGCAGTATTTT; cdr3_aa: CATSDAGTGGDSSTDTQYF
v_call: TRBV7-9; cdr3_length: 15; j_call: TRBJ1-1; d_call: TRBD1; clone_size: few; cdr3_nt: TGTGCCAGCAGCTTGGCCTTGACAGGGCCCACTGAAGCTTTCTTT; cdr3_aa: CASSLALTGPTEAFF
v_call: TRBV7-6; cdr3_length: 15; j_call: TRBJ2-5; d_call: TRBD1; clone_size: .; cdr3_nt: TGTGCCAGCAGCTTAGCGGGACAGGGGAAGGAGACCCAGTACTTC; cdr3_aa: CASSLAGQGKETQYF
v_call: TRBV18; cdr3_length: 15; j_call: TRBJ2-6; d_call: TRBD1; clone_size: .; cdr3_nt: TGTGCCAGCTCGGACAGGAACTCTGGGGCCAACGTCCTGACTTTC; cdr3_aa: CASSDRNSGANVLTF
v_call: TRBV11-2; cdr3_length: 13; j_call: TRBJ2-1; d_call: .; clone_size: .; cdr3_nt: TGTGCCAGCAGCTTCGGACGGCTGAATGAGCAGTTCTTT; cdr3_aa: CASSFGRLNEQFF
v_call: TRBV5-4; cdr3_length: 12; j_call: TRBJ2-7; d_call: .; clone_size: .; cdr3_nt: TGTGCCACCTCCCAGGGCAGCTACGAGCAGTACTTC; cdr3_aa: CATSQGSYEQYF
v_call: TRBV24-1; cdr3_length: 14; j_call: TRBJ1-2; d_call: .; clone_size: few; cdr3_nt: TGTGCCACCAGTGATCAAACTACAGGGTTTGGCTACACCTTC; cdr3_aa: CATSDQTTGFGYTF
v_call: TRBV30; cdr3_length: 14; j_call: TRBJ1-6; d_call: TRBD1; clone_size: few; cdr3_nt: TGTGCCTGGGGAACAGGGGGAGGCAATTCACCCCTCCACTTT; cdr3_aa: CAWGTGGGNSPLHF
v_call: TRBV11-2; cdr3_length: 16; j_call: TRBJ2-7; d_call: TRBD2; clone_size: .; cdr3_nt: TGTGCCAGCAGCTTAGGTACTAGCGGACTCACCTACGAGCAGTACTTC; cdr3_aa: CASSLGTSGLTYEQYF
v_call: TRBV7-9; cdr3_length: 14; j_call: TRBJ2-7; d_call: .; clone_size: few; cdr3_nt: TGTGCCAGCAGCCCCCGGGTTGGGGCCTACGAGCAGTACTTC; cdr3_aa: CASSPRVGAYEQYF
v_call: TRBV11-3; cdr3_length: 13; j_call: TRBJ1-1; d_call: .; clone_size: .; cdr3_nt: TGTGCCAGCAGCTGGCCCGTGGCCACTGAAGCTTTCTTT; cdr3_aa: CASSWPVATEAFF
v_call: TRBV19; cdr3_length: 14; j_call: TRBJ2-7; d_call: .; clone_size: .; cdr3_nt: TGTGTCAGTAGTGCCGTTGGGGGTGGTTACGAGCAGTACTTC; cdr3_aa: CVSSAVGGGYEQYF
v_call: TRBV6-1; cdr3_length: 14; j_call: TRBJ1-5; d_call: .; clone_size: .; cdr3_nt: TGTGCCAGCAGTGAGGCGGGGAGGGGTCAGCCCCAGCATTTT; cdr3_aa: CASSEAGRGQPQHF
v_call: TRBV6-5; cdr3_length: 10; j_call: TRBJ1-2; d_call: .; clone_size: few; cdr3_nt: TGTGCCAGCAGTAACTTCGGCTACACCTTC; cdr3_aa: CASSNFGYTF
v_call: TRBV7-2; cdr3_length: 17; j_call: TRBJ2-7; d_call: TRBD1; clone_size: few; cdr3_nt: TGTGCCAGCAGCGTGTTAGGGGGCCCTGGGCTCTCCTACGAGCAGTACTTC; cdr3_aa: CASSVLGGPGLSYEQYF
v_call: TRBV4-1; cdr3_length: 13; j_call: TRBJ1-2; d_call: TRBD1; clone_size: few; cdr3_nt: TGCGCCAGCAGCACACAGGGGGGCTATGGCTACACCTTC; cdr3_aa: CASSTQGGYGYTF
v_call: TRBV27; cdr3_length: 15; j_call: TRBJ1-6; d_call: .; clone_size: few; cdr3_nt: TGTGCCAGCAGTTTTGGGAGTAGAGGCGATTCACCCCTCCACTTT; cdr3_aa: CASSFGSRGDSPLHF
v_call: TRBV11-3; cdr3_length: 14; j_call: TRBJ2-1; d_call: .; clone_size: .; cdr3_nt: TGTGCCAGCAGCCCCCGGGCCCTCGGGAATGAGCAGTTCTTC; cdr3_aa: CASSPRALGNEQFF
v_call: TRBV6-1; cdr3_length: 14; j_call: TRBJ2-7; d_call: TRBD2; clone_size: .; cdr3_nt: TGTGCCAGCAGTGGACTAGCGGGGGGTCTCGAGCAGTACTTC; cdr3_aa: CASSGLAGGLEQYF
v_call: TRBV7-2; cdr3_length: 14; j_call: TRBJ1-1; d_call: TRBD1; clone_size: few; cdr3_nt: TGTGCCAGCAGCTTAAGGACAGGGAACACTGAAGCTTTCTTT; cdr3_aa: CASSLRTGNTEAFF
v_call: TRBV6-5; cdr3_length: 12; j_call: TRBJ2-2; d_call: .; clone_size: few; cdr3_nt: TGTGCCAGCAGTTTTATGACCGGGGAGCTGTTTTTT; cdr3_aa: CASSFMTGELFF
v_call: TRBV27; cdr3_length: 16; j_call: TRBJ1-2; d_call: .; clone_size: .; cdr3_nt: TGTGCCAGCAGTTCATACAGGGTCCCTAAGTCGGATGGCTACACCTTC; cdr3_aa: CASSSYRVPKSDGYTF
v_call: TRBV6-4; cdr3_length: 14; j_call: TRBJ2-1; d_call: TRBD1; clone_size: few; cdr3_nt: TGTGCCAGCAGTCAGGACAGGCTGACTCGGGAGCAGTTCTTC; cdr3_aa: CASSQDRLTREQFF
v_call: TRBV5-5; cdr3_length: 14; j_call: TRBJ1-1; d_call: .; clone_size: .; cdr3_nt: TGTGCCAGCAGCCGAAGGACAGAGCATGGTGAAGCTTTCTTT; cdr3_aa: CASSRRTEHGEAFF
v_call: TRBV6-1; cdr3_length: 14; j_call: TRBJ1-1; d_call: .; clone_size: few; cdr3_nt: TGTGCCAGCAGTGGGGAAGGGGAATGGACTGAAGCTTTCTTT; cdr3_aa: CASSGEGEWTEAFF
v_call: TRBV20-1; cdr3_length: 14; j_call: TRBJ2-3; d_call: .; clone_size: .; cdr3_nt: TGCAGTGCTAGAGTTTTTAGCGGCACAGATACGCAGTATTTT; cdr3_aa: CSARVFSGTDTQYF